These T cell receptor beta chains were read from a single sample in a study of blood T cell repertoires in COVID-19. Assay used: immunoSEQ multiplex PCR; TCRdb lists only in-frame clones, some missing. This sample has approximately 250,000 clones; roughly 80% occur once, and the top ten carry 6.5% to 9%. Sequencing input: peripheral blood. The source is a woman aged 50 to 65 with acute or convalescent COVID-19. The CDR3 runs from the conserved cysteine through the conserved F or W. D genes are given only for firm matches. Only some rows state a clone size, as once, few, many or a class for expanded clones.

J,D,size,V,length,DNA,CDR3
TRBJ2-1,-,-,TRBV6-2/TRBV6-3,12,TGTGCCAGCAGCCCCGCAGGGAATGAGCAGTTCTTC,CASSPAGNEQFF
TRBJ2-1,TRBD1,-,TRBV6-2/TRBV6-3,16,TGTGCCAGCAGTTACTCCAACAGGGGGCCAAACAATGAGCAGTTCTTC,CASSYSNRGPNNEQFF
TRBJ1-3,-,-,TRBV2,15,TGTGCCAGCAGTGAAAGGAGGAACTCTGGAAACACCATATATTTT,CASSERRNSGNTIYF
TRBJ2-3,TRBD2,once,TRBV2,16,TGTGCCAGCATGTCTCAACTAGCGGGGGGCCAGAATACGCAGTATTTT,CASMSQLAGGQNTQYF
TRBJ2-2,-,once,TRBV5-6,15,TGTGCCAGCAGCTTTGGGACGGGAGAGACCGGGGAGCTGTTTTTT,CASSFGTGETGELFF
TRBJ2-1,-,few,TRBV21-1,17,TGTGCCAGCAGCAAAGCTGCCAGCGATATATCCTACAATGAGCAGTTCTTC,CASSKAASDISYNEQFF
TRBJ1-2,-,-,TRBV29-1,14,TGCAGCGTAGAGACGGACAGTGTACGCTATGGCTACACCTTC,CSVETDSVRYGYTF
TRBJ1-1,-,-,TRBV6-1,15,TGTGCCAGCAGTGAAAATTGGGGGGTCAACACTGAAGCTTTCTTT,CASSENWGVNTEAFF
TRBJ1-5,TRBD1,once,TRBV6-1,13,TGTGCCAGCATCAGGGGGACCTATCAGCCCCAGCATTTT,CASIRGTYQPQHF
TRBJ2-7,-,-,TRBV3-1/TRBV3-2,11,TGTGCCACCTCCGACAAGTACGAGCAGTACTTC,CATSDKYEQYF
TRBJ2-7,TRBD1,-,TRBV4-1,15,TGCGCCAGCAGCCAAGGCCTCGGGACAGGGGCCGAGCAGTACTTC,CASSQGLGTGAEQYF
TRBJ1-4,-,once,TRBV5-6,12,TGTGCCAGCAGCTCCGGACTTGAAAAACTGTTTTTT,CASSSGLEKLFF
TRBJ2-1,TRBD2,-,TRBV9,16,TGTGCCAGCAGCGTAGGGCCTAGCGGAAACTACAATGAGCAGTTCTTC,CASSVGPSGNYNEQFF
TRBJ2-5,TRBD1,-,TRBV9,14,TGTGCCAGCAGCGTAAGGGACAGGAGAGAGACCCAGTACTTC,CASSVRDRRETQYF
TRBJ2-3,TRBD1,-,TRBV11-3,15,TGTGCCAGCAGCCCGGGACAGGGAGCACCAGATACGCAGTATTTT,CASSPGQGAPDTQYF
TRBJ1-1,-,-,TRBV6-7,14,TGTGCCAGCAGAAACCCCAGAGGAGGCACTGAAGCTTTCTTT,CASRNPRGGTEAFF